The text below deals with one TCR beta chain. This clonotype was observed a few times. Its antigen target is currently unknown. No base quality values were provided; no much bigger clone lies one nucleotide off. This sample is part of a study of T-cell memory formation after mild COVID-19 (dated by TCRdb to 2020 to 2022). For the study in its entirety: TCR sequence clusters from the two donors were largely donor specific. In two donors, T-cell clones that expanded and contracted after mild COVID-19 were followed by sequencing TCRalpha and TCRbeta repertoires longitudinally. The cohort comprised two young, previously healthy adult volunteers, one female and one male.

Sequenced using an Illumina NovaSeq 6000. Using 5'RACE with constant-segment primers, TCRalpha and TCRbeta cDNA libraries were constructed, with sample barcodes and unique molecular identifiers added in the process. RNA was extracted from every sample with Trizol reagent. Library amplification was performed in two PCR steps, and a second sample barcode and Illumina TruSeq adapters were introduced in the second step. Sequencing of the libraries was done on an Illumina NovaSeq, producing 2 x 150 bp paired-end reads. As for the original processing: The reads were demultiplexed and collapsed into UMI-guided consensus sequences using migec v1.2.7. Using mixcr v2.1.11, UMI consensuses were aligned to TRA and TRB V and J templates and then assembled into clonotypes. Expanded or contracted clonotypes were those called significant by both edgeR and NoisET, with noise models trained on biological replicates. For edgeR calls, the thresholds were a false discovery rate-adjusted p below 0.01 and a log2 fold-change of 1. As an exploratory analysis of dynamics, max-normalized trajectories of the 1000 most abundant clonotypes were examined by PCA with hierarchical clustering. Each responding clone was given a CD4 or CD8 phenotype based on the CD4+ and CD8+ repertoires, which had been sequenced separately. TCRdb redid the processing of the public reads, applying fastp at Q25 and MiXCR, and retained in-frame beta chains. Entries are consolidated by CDR3 protein sequence, retaining the most common genes and DNA. The V and J calls come from TCRdb's annotation, not from the publication. The sample has roughly 450,000 distinct CDR3 sequences on record, 15% to 20% of them singletons. Around 12% of the sample goes to the ten largest clones.

PBMCs were isolated by Ficoll-Paque density gradient centrifugation. What the authors observed across the whole study: Only a couple of mild cases were covered in the study, and larger cohorts including severe cases with pre-infection samples were considered necessary. Clones contracting from day 15 to 85 had balanced CD4/CD8 phenotypes, while a second wave expanding from day 15 to 37 was biased towards CD4+. Some responding clones were detected in pre-infection memory, which suggested that pre-existing cross-reactive memory T cells had joined the SARS-CoV-2 response. Contracting CD4+ clones appeared mostly in the CM and EM memory subsets, whereas CD8+ clones were enriched in EMRA. Whether the second-wave clones peaking on day 37 were SARS-CoV-2 specific was not confirmed.

Input material: PBMCs or a T cell subset sorted from them (not recorded which). This sequence originates from an adult woman who had mild COVID-19 (a few samples of this study predate the infection). The sample titles of this study are shuffled in the database, so cell type and time point are left out; the donor was told from shared clones.

The CDR3 is CASSLLTPRETQYF. Read as DNA, the sequence is TGTGCCAGCAGCCTCTTGACGCCACGGGAGACCCAGTACTTC. The chain is assembled from TRBV7-9 and TRBJ2-5, with the D gene not confidently named. The CDR3 spans 14 residues, from the cysteine through the phenylalanine. The only DNA kept is the CDR3, 42 bases in frame from the first base. The germline V gene (reference sequence) gives CDR1 as SEHNR and CDR2 as FQNEAQ. Cut back by 5 bases and 5 bases, the V and J ends lie 15 bases apart. When the CDR3 is completed using the reference TRBV7-9 and TRBJ2-5 genes on either side, the full variable domain is DTGVSQNPRHKITKRGQNVTFRCDPISEHNRLYWYRQTLGQGPEFLTYFQNEAQLEKSRLLSDRFSAERPKGSFSTLEIQRTEQGDSAMYLCASSLLTPRETQYFGPGTRLLVL.